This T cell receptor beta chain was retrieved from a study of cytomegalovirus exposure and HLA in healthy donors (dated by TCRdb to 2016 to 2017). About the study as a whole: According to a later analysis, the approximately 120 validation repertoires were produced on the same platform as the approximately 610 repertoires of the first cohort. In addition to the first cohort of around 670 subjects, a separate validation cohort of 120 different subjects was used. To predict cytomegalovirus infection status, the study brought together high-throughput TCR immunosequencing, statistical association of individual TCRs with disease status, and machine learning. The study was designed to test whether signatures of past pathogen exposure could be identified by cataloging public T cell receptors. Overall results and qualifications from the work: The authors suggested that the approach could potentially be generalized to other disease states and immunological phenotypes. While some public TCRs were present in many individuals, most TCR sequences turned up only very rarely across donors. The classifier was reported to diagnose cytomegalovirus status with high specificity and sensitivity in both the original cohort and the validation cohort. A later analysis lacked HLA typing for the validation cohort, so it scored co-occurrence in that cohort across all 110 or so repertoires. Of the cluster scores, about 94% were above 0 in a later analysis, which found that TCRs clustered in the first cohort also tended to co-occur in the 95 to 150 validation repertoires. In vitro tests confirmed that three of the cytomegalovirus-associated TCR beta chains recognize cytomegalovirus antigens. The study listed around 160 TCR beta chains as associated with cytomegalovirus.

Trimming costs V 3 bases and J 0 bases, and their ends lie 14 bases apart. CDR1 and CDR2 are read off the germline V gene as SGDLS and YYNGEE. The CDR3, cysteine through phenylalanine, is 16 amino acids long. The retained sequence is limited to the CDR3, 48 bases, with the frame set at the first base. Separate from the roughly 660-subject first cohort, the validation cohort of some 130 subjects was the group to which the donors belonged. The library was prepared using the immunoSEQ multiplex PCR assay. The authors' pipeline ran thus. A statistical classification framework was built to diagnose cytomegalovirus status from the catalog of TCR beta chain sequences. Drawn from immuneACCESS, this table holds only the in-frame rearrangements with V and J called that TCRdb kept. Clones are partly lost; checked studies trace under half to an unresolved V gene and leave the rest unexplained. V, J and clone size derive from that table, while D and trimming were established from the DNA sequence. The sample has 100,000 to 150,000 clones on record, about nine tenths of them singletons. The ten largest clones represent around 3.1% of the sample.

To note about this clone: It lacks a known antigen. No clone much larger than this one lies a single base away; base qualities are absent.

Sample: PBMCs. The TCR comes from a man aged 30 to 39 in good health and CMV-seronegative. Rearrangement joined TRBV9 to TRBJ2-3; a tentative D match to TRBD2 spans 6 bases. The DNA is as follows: TGTGCCAGCAGCGCTCCTATAGCGGTTAGCACAGATACGCAGTATTTT. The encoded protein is CASSAPIAVSTDTQYF.